A selection of T cell receptor beta chains follows, all from one sample in a study of graft-versus-host responses after intestinal transplantation. Their target antigens are unknown. Generated by immunoSEQ multiplex PCR, the TCRdb table keeps only in-frame clones and is missing some. This table holds some 90,000 clones, 80% to 95% found once. The material sequenced was unstimulated CD8+ T cells sorted from spleen or lymph node cells, taken before intestinal transplant. The receptors stem from a human donor who received an intestinal transplant. Each CDR3 is given with its conserved first and last residue.

TRBV14,CASSPGTDQPQHF
TRBV19,CASSAFSGPYNEQFF
TRBV30,CAWSVPGLLNQPQHF
TRBV27,CASARGSEQYF
TRBV15,CATSSSGTSGNNEQFF
TRBV4-2,CASSQVFGDRPYF
TRBV6-1,CASSEPAYSGTAKMNTEAFF
TRBV27,CASSFGGPYNSPLHF
TRBV6-1,CASSELGPLAEDNEQFF
TRBV2,CASKEPLAGETGELFF
TRBV5-4,CASSFSGTGAYGYTF
TRBV27,CASSYNRNEQYF
TRBV30,CAWSLGYPLRGEQYF
TRBV6-5,CASSPVSGYFNEQFF
TRBV30,CAWSWEGGYTF
TRBV29-1,CSVEERGGTDTQYF
TRBV19,CASSPAGGQAYEQYF
TRBV2,CASVWTGSSYEQYF
TRBV27,CASRYHPVNTEAFF
TRBV19,CASSIGGYSYEQYF
TRBV19,CASSIFGQGNSPLHF
TRBV28,CASTSGEGLHYEQYF
TRBV6-5,CASSYSSTGKSYTF
TRBV29-1,CSVATDDKGEDTQYF
TRBV30,CCLDSAGVYTEAFF
TRBV6-1,CASREADRGGDIQYF
TRBV7-2,CASSHSGSPLHF
TRBV9,CASSVGMADEQYF
TRBV30,CAWSVGMGQSYEQYF
TRBV4-1,CASSQIPGQENEKLFF
TRBV11-2,CASSLGGSSSDTQYF
TRBV12-5,CASGRFNEKLFF
TRBV7-3,CASSLGTGATDTQYF
TRBV7-3,CASSQGLAAPTGELFF
TRBV19,CASSIGAGGISPLHF
TRBV19,CASRKGVRQSNQPQHF
TRBV19,CASSMTGYGEAFF
TRBV6-5,CASSYGQYNEQFF
TRBV12-5,CASGIAGTGKPPLHF
TRBV13,CASSLGDRGHEQYF